Listed below are T cell receptor beta chains from one sample, sequenced in a study of monozygotic twins with inflammatory bowel disease. TCRdb re-called the 5' RACE reads and catalogs CDR3 proteins one per entry, DNA excluded. Its listing shows fewer than 350,000 distinct CDR3 sequences. Sample: blood. These receptors were taken from a human donor with ulcerative colitis or Crohn's disease, or a healthy co-twin of an affected twin (not recorded which). Each CDR3 is given with its conserved first and last residue.

CDR3 length	V gene	J gene	CDR3 protein
13	TRBV20-1	TRBJ2-1	CSAKLAGAREQFF
15	TRBV5-4	TRBJ2-2	CASSLGLPSTGELFF
13	TRBV7-9	TRBJ1-1	CASSSQLGTEAFF
14	TRBV2	TRBJ2-7	CASRGGTVPNEQYF
15	TRBV5-1	TRBJ2-7	CASSSIRAGAYEQYF
16	TRBV7-2	TRBJ2-1	CASSLDGLADYNEQFF
14	TRBV7-9	TRBJ2-3	CASSLTLSTDMQYF
14	TRBV6-1	TRBJ2-7	CASSEQEGPYEQYF
15	TRBV7-2	TRBJ1-2	CASSSETGIFYGYTF
18	TRBV28	TRBJ2-1	CASSPWTSGSGGYNEQFF
17	TRBV5-1	TRBJ2-7	CASSLANFVGQGDEQYF
12	TRBV6-5	TRBJ1-1	CASSRGWAEAFF
16	TRBV4-1	TRBJ2-2	CASSTRQGGNTGELFF
15	TRBV25-1	TRBJ1-2	CASSLLGGGDYGYTF
12	TRBV12-3/TRBV12-4	TRBJ1-5	CASSYKNQPQHF
17	TRBV7-2	TRBJ2-7	CASSLRSQNLGSYEQYF
12	TRBV12-5	TRBJ2-7	CASGAGVHEQYF
15	TRBV5-1	TRBJ2-3	CASSLEGRAADTQYF
15	TRBV5-1	TRBJ2-1	CASSPYPTGEDEQFF
14	TRBV20-1	TRBJ2-1	CSAPSGTSDNEQFF
13	TRBV19	TRBJ2-2	CASAAAFTGELFF
15	TRBV27	TRBJ2-7	CASSLSSGIWHEQYF
13	TRBV4-1	TRBJ2-7	CASSQVSGMEQYF
13	TRBV6-1	TRBJ1-2	CASSDDLGSGYTF
14	TRBV6-2/TRBV6-3	TRBJ2-7	CASRQTALSYEQYF
14	TRBV28	TRBJ2-7	CASSFGDGSSKQYF
13	TRBV20-1	TRBJ2-7	CSAIRVDTYEQYF